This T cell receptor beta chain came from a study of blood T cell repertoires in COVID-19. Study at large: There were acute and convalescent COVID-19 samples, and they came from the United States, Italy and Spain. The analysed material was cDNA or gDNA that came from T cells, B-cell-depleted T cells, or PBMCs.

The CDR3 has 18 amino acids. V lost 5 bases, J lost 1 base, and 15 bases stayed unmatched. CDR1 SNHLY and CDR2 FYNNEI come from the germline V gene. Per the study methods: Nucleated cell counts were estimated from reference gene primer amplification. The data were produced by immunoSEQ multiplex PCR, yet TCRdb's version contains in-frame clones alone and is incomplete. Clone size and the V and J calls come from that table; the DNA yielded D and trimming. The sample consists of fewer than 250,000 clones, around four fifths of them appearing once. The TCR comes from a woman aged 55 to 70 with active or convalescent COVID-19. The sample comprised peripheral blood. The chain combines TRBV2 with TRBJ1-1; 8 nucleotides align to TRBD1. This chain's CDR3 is CASSFTVPTGAKNTEAFF. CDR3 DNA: TGTGCCAGCAGTTTCACCGTCCCGACAGGGGCTAAGAACACTGAAGCTTTCTTT.